The source of this TCR beta chain is a study of graft-versus-host responses after intestinal transplantation (dated by TCRdb to 2020 to 2022). Regarding the complete study: Recipients received multivisceral, liver-intestinal, or isolated intestinal transplants. Every recipient was given anti-thymocyte globulin induction, then maintenance tacrolimus and steroids for 2 to 4 years. Bulk TCR-beta CDR3 sequencing was used to track graft-versus-host and host-versus-graft alloreactive T cell clones in the graft, circulation and bone marrow after intestinal transplantation. Alloreactive clones were identified by sequencing pre-transplant mixed lymphocyte reaction products and comparing these products with unstimulated pre-transplant donor and recipient T cells. The cohort enrolled 20 to 25 intestinal transplant recipients including one retransplant, and a few patients lacking pretransplant specimens were excluded. A peak of at least 4% donor T cells among recipient peripheral blood mononuclear cells was the definition used for donor T cell macrochimerism. Rather than going through the commercial service, samples from a few later patients were sequenced in-house on an Illumina MiSeq and processed with MiXCR.

The time point label on this specimen signifies: cells obtained before transplantation from donor or recipient. CD3+CD4+ and CD3+CD8+ populations were FACS-sorted from unstimulated pre-transplant donor and recipient cells taken from spleen or lymph nodes. Via the germline V gene, CDR1 is MNHNS and CDR2 SASEGT. Deletion took 2 bases off V and 5 bases off J, with a span of 9 bases between the germline ends. There are 13 amino acids in the CDR3, from cysteine to phenylalanine inclusive. Just CDR3 DNA is preserved here, 39 bases in frame from base 1. What the authors observed across the whole study: In the allografts of patients with donor T cell macrochimerism, GvH to HvG T cell clonal ratios were high. The relatively low number and heterogeneity of intestinal transplant patients limited the conclusions. Peak levels of circulating GvH clones were associated with declines in HvG clones early after transplant. GvH clones were found in recipient bone marrow, and some of the GvH clones appeared earlier in ileal mucosa or blood, which is consistent with an intestinal mucosal origin.

Libraries were made using the immunoSEQ multiplex PCR assay. For most patients, genomic DNA was isolated using the Qiagen DNeasy Blood and Tissue Kit and was shipped frozen to Adaptive Biotechnologies for TCR sequencing. High-throughput TCR-beta CDR3 sequencing of genomic DNA from most patients was performed by Adaptive Biotechnologies. On the study's bioinformatics: TCR sequencing data for 15 to 20 patients were retrieved from Adaptive's ImmunoSEQ software; a few other patients were processed with MiXCR and VDJtools. CD4 versus CD8 sorting errors were corrected by removing sequences found in both subsets at a frequency ratio below 5:1. CDR3 nucleotide sequences shared between donor and recipient were removed because their origin could not be assigned. To be classed as alloreactive, a clone needed at least 2-fold expansion over unstimulated cells and a minimum CFSE-low frequency of 0.002% (template counts) or 0.001% (read counts). Clones were considered mappable if detected in sequenced pre-transplant spleen, lymph node, or MLR CFSE-low populations of the donor or recipient. Cumulative frequency of alloreactive clones was calculated as a percentage of all sequences weighted by copy number. Not all clones reach the TCRdb copy of this immuneACCESS table, which keeps in-frame sequences only. Checked studies attribute under half of the gap to unresolved V genes and leave the rest unexplained. V, J and clone size reflect that table, while D and trimming were determined from the DNA. The sample table shows some 82,000 clones, and roughly 84% are seen once. The ten biggest clones cover approximately 8% of the sample.

In regard to this clone: Its specific antigen is unknown. Base qualities are missing; no much larger clone stands one base away.

The clonotype originates from a human donor who was the organ donor for an intestinal transplant. This material consisted of unstimulated CD8+ T cells sorted from spleen or lymph node cells, taken before transplant. The sequence joins TRBV6-1 to TRBJ1-1, with a weak D call of TRBD1 (5 bases match). The bases are TGTGCCAGCAGTGAATTAGGGGCAACTGAAGCTTTCTTT. This is translated as CASSELGATEAFF.